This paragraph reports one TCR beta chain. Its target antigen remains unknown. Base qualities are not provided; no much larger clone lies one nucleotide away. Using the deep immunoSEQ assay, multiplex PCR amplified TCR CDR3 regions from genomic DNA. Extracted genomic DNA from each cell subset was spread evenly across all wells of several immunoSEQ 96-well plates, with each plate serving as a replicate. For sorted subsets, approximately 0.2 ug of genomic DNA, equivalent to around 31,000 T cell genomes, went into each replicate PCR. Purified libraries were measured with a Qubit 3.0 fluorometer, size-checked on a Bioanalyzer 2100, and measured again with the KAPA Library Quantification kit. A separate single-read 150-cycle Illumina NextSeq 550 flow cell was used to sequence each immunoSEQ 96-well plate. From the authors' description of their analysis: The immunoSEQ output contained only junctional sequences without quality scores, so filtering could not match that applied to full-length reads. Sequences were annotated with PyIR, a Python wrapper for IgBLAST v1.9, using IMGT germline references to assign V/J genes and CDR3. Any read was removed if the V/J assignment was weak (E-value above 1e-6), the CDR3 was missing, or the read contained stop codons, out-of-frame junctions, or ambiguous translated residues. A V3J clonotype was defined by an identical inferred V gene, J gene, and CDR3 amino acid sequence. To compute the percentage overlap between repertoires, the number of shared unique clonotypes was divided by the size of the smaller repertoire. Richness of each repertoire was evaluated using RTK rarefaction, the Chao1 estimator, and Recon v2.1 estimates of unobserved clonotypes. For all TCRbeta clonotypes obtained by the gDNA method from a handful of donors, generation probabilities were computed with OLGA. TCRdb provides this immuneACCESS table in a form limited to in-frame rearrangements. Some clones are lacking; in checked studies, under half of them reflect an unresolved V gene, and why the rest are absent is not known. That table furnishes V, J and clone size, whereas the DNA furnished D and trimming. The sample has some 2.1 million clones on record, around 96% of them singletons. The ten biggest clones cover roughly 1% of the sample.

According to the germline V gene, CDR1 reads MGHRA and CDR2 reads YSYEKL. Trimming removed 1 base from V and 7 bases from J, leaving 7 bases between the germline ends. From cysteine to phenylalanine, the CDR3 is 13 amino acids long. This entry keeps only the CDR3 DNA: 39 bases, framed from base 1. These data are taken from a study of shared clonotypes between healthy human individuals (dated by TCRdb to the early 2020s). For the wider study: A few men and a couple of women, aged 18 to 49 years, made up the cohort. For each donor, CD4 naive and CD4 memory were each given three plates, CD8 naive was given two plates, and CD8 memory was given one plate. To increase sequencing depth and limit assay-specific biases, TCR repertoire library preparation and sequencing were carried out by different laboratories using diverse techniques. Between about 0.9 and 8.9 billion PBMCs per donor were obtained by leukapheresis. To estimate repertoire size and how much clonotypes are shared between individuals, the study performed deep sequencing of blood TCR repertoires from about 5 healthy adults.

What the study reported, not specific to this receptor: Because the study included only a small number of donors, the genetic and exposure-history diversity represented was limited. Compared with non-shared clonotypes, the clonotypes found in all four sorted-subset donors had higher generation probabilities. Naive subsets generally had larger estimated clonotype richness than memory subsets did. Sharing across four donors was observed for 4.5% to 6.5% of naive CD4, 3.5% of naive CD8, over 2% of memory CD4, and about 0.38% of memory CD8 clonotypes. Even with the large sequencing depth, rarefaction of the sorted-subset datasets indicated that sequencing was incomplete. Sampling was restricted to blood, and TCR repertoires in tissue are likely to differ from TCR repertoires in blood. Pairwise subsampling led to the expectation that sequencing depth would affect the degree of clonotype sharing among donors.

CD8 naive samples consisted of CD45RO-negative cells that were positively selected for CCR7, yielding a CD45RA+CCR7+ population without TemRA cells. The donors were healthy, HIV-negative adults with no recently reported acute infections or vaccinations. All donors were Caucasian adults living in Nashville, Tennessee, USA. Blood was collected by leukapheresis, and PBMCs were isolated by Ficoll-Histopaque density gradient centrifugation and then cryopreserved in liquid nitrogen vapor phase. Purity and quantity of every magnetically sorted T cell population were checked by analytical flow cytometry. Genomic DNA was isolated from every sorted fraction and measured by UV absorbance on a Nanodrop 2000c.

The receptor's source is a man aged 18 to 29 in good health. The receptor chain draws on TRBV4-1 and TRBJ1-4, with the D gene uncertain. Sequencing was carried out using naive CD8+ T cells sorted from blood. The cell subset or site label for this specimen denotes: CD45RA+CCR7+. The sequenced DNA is TGCGCCAGCAGCCAAGGGGTCCTTGAAAAACTGTTTTTT. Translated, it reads CASSQGVLEKLFF.